The rows below give T cell receptor beta chains drawn from one sample of a study of regulatory T cells in long-lasting Graves disease. TCRdb called the multiplex PCR reads again in MiXCR, with one record for every CDR3 protein. The sample gives around 400,000 distinct CDR3 sequences, approximately 22% of which show up once; roughly an eighth is in the top ten. Sequences were derived from peripheral blood mononuclear cells (PBMCs), sampled when the disease was refractory, from a patient treated with antithyroid drugs. These receptors all come from a female donor with Graves disease. Each CDR3 is given with its conserved first and last residue. The D gene is left open where the match is weak. Clone size is shown for a subset of rows, as once, few, many or a class of expanded clone.

CDR3nt,CDR3aa,abundance,j_gene,v_gene,d_gene
TGCGCCAGCAGCTTGGTTATTGGGACAGGACTCGAGCAGTACTTC,CASSLVIGTGLEQYF,-,TRBJ2-7,TRBV5-1,TRBD1
TGTGCCAGCAGGCGTGCTAGCGAATATTTCCACGAGCAGTACTTC,CASRRASEYFHEQYF,many,TRBJ2-7,TRBV28,-
TGCGCCAGCAGCCGGGACAGGGGGCGGGATGACTATGGCTACACCTTC,CASSRDRGRDDYGYTF,many,TRBJ1-2,TRBV5-1,TRBD1
TGTGCCAGCAGTTTACGGGCCGGGACAGGGGCAACCTACGAGCAGTACTTC,CASSLRAGTGATYEQYF,-,TRBJ2-7,TRBV28,TRBD1
TGTGCCAGCAGTTTGATGAGGAACACTGAAGCTTTCTTT,CASSLMRNTEAFF,many,TRBJ1-1,TRBV12-3/TRBV12-4,-
TGTGCCAGCAGCTCAGGGGGGGCCCCAAGAGACAATGAGCAGTTCTTC,CASSSGGAPRDNEQFF,few,TRBJ2-1,TRBV7-9,-
TGTGCCAGCAGCCAAGATCGGGCAGGGGATGGCTACACCTTC,CASSQDRAGDGYTF,many,TRBJ1-2,TRBV4-2,-
TGTGCCAGCAGTGAAGAGAGATATGGCTACACCTTC,CASSEERYGYTF,many,TRBJ1-2,TRBV2,-
TGTGCCAGCGGGGAGGTGGCGCCCCAGCATTTT,CASGEVAPQHF,many,TRBJ1-5,TRBV2,-
TGTGCCAGCAGCTTCGTCGGGACAGGGGGCAGTGGGGCCAACGTCCTGACTTTC,CASSFVGTGGSGANVLTF,many,TRBJ2-6,TRBV7-2,TRBD1
TGCAGTGCTAAGACGTTATCCTACGAGCAGTACTTC,CSAKTLSYEQYF,few,TRBJ2-7,TRBV20-1,-
TGTGCCAGCAGTTTCCCTAGCGGGAGGGTGGATGAGCAGTTCTTC,CASSFPSGRVDEQFF,few,TRBJ2-1,TRBV12-3/TRBV12-4,TRBD2
TGTGCCAGCAGCTTGGGACACGGGAACTATGGCTACACCTTC,CASSLGHGNYGYTF,few,TRBJ1-2,TRBV7-2,-
TGTGCCAGCACAATGATGGGGCGGAGGGACACTGAAGCTTTCTTT,CASTMMGRRDTEAFF,few,TRBJ1-1,TRBV12-3/TRBV12-4,-
TGTGCCAGCAGCTCGACACAGGGATCGGGTAATGAAAAACTGTTTTTT,CASSSTQGSGNEKLFF,-,TRBJ1-4,TRBV5-5,-
TGTGCCAGCAGTGCGACAGGGTGGGGGGACCAAGAGACCCAGTACTTC,CASSATGWGDQETQYF,many,TRBJ2-5,TRBV28,-
TGTGCCAGCAGTTTAGAAGGGGGCCGGGGCTACACCTTC,CASSLEGGRGYTF,many,TRBJ1-2,TRBV28,TRBD1
TGTGCCAGTAGTATCGCGGGAGTAGGCGAGACCCAGTACTTC,CASSIAGVGETQYF,many,TRBJ2-5,TRBV19,TRBD2
TGCAGTGCTAGAGACAGAGTTACGCGAGAGACCCAGTACTTC,CSARDRVTRETQYF,few,TRBJ2-5,TRBV20-1,-
TGCGCCAGCAGCTTGGGTGGGCAGCACACCGGGGAGCTGTTTTTT,CASSLGGQHTGELFF,few,TRBJ2-2,TRBV5-1,-
TGCGCCAGCAGCATATCTCCCGGGACCGCGAACACCGGGGAGCTGTTTTTT,CASSISPGTANTGELFF,-,TRBJ2-2,TRBV4-1,-
TGCGCCAGCATCCAGGGTGTTAATTCACCCCTCCACTTT,CASIQGVNSPLHF,many,TRBJ1-6,TRBV10-2,-
TGTGCCAGAGCGACGGGACTTCACACCGGGGAGCTGTTTTTT,CARATGLHTGELFF,many,TRBJ2-2,TRBV2,-
TGTGCCACCAGCAGAGACGGGACAGGGGGCATCTCCTACGAGCAGTACTTC,CATSRDGTGGISYEQYF,few,TRBJ2-7,TRBV15,TRBD1
TGCAGCGTTGAAGAGTACACAGCGAACACTGAAGCTTTCTTT,CSVEEYTANTEAFF,-,TRBJ1-1,TRBV29-1,-
TGTGCCAGCAGCTTAGATCTCGGGACTAGCGGCCTCGAGCAGTACTTC,CASSLDLGTSGLEQYF,-,TRBJ2-7,TRBV7-2,TRBD2
TGTGCCAGCAGCTTGGGGACAGGAAACACTGAAGCTTTCTTT,CASSLGTGNTEAFF,many,TRBJ1-1,TRBV7-2,TRBD1
TGTGCCAGCGCGAGGGGGGTAAATCAGCCCCAGCATTTT,CASARGVNQPQHF,many,TRBJ1-5,TRBV28,-
TGTGCCAGCAGCTTAGAGACCGATCAGCCCCAGCATTTT,CASSLETDQPQHF,many,TRBJ1-5,TRBV7-8,-
TGTGCCAGCAGTTTAGTAAACACCATATATTTT,CASSLVNTIYF,few,TRBJ1-3,TRBV12-3/TRBV12-4,-
TGTGCCAGCTCACCCAGGGATTTAGTGCAGTTCTTC,CASSPRDLVQFF,few,TRBJ2-1,TRBV18,-
TGTGCCAGCAGCTTGCCCATCGGACAGGGAATCCCCTACGAGCAGTACTTC,CASSLPIGQGIPYEQYF,-,TRBJ2-7,TRBV5-4,TRBD1
TGCAGTGCCAGCGAGGGGGGGGGAGGACGTTACGAGCAGTACTTC,CSASEGGGGRYEQYF,many,TRBJ2-7,TRBV20-1,-
TGTGCCACCGGGACAGGGCCTGGTGGCAATCAGCCCCAGCATTTT,CATGTGPGGNQPQHF,-,TRBJ1-5,TRBV3-1,TRBD1
TGTGCCAGCAGTCTTCGACGGGCTTTAGGGACCCAGTACTTC,CASSLRRALGTQYF,-,TRBJ2-5,TRBV27,-
TGTGCCAGCAGCTCCGGGTGGAACACCGGGGAGCTGTTTTTT,CASSSGWNTGELFF,few,TRBJ2-2,TRBV7-2,-
TGCAGTGCTAGGGAGGGACAGGGGAACACTGAAGCTTTCTTT,CSAREGQGNTEAFF,many,TRBJ1-1,TRBV20-1,TRBD1
TGTGCCAGCAGTTACTCATCTGGGCAAAATAGCAATCAGCCCCAGCATTTT,CASSYSSGQNSNQPQHF,many,TRBJ1-5,TRBV6-5,-
TGTGCCAGCAGCTTAGCTGGGTCGGAAATTTCACCCCTCCACTTT,CASSLAGSEISPLHF,many,TRBJ1-6,TRBV7-8,-
TGTGCCAGCAGCTTAGTAGGAGGGGGAGGGCAGTACTTC,CASSLVGGGGQYF,-,TRBJ2-7,TRBV7-8,-
TGCAGTGCTGGGAACCGGGACAGGTCCTACGAGCAGTACTTC,CSAGNRDRSYEQYF,many,TRBJ2-7,TRBV20-1,TRBD1
TGTGCCAGCAGTTTATCACGGACTAATCAGCCCCAGCATTTT,CASSLSRTNQPQHF,few,TRBJ1-5,TRBV28,-